This T cell receptor beta chain was recovered during a study of T cell clonality in common variable immunodeficiency. This table comes from immunoSEQ multiplex PCR, and its TCRdb copy is limited to in-frame clones, with some not included. The sample yields around 50,000 clones, without any singletons. Study results and caveats: Compared with healthy controls, CVID subjects showed increased TCRbeta clonality, mostly in about a third.

V lost 4 bases, J lost 7 bases, and 23 bases lay in between. The length of the CDR3 is 16 residues. The germline V gene encodes CDR1 SGHNT and CDR2 YYREEE (reference sequence). At least ten counts were recorded for this clone. Its target is not known. From the germline J gene comes the end of the CDR3, since the read stops 3 residues before it. Blood samples were heparinized, roughly 5 to 8 ml per donor. V gene TRBV5-4 combines with J gene TRBJ1-1; TRBD1 is a possible D gene (5 bases). The sequencing input was peripheral blood mononuclear cells. The source is a person aged 18 to 75 in good health. The CDR3 bases that were read are TGTGCCAGCAGCACCAAGGACCAGGGTAGGATGGATGAA. It translates to CASSTKDQGRMDE. The whole CDR3 protein reads CASSTKDQGRMDEAFF.